This T cell receptor (beta chain) derives from a study of patients and donors after allogeneic stem cell transplantation. Germline CDR1 is MNHEY and CDR2 is SVGAGI. The CDR3 runs to 12 residues. Trimming took off 7 bases at V and 6 bases at J, with 12 bases between the two ends. TCRdb re-called the RT-PCR reads with MiXCR, one entry per CDR3 protein. The sample gives hundreds of thousands of distinct CDR3 sequences, about a sixth of which show up once; around 7.9% is in the top ten. In its sample, this clonotype was seen many times. The sequenced sample was blood, either unsorted or a sorted T cell fraction (not recorded which). This clonotype was sampled from a human donor who was either an allogeneic HSCT recipient or a stem cell or donor lymphocyte infusion donor (not recorded which). It is not recorded whose cells these are; they may come from a transplant donor. The V gene is TRBV6-5, the J gene TRBJ1-1; D not certain. The CDR3: CASTKGGAEAFF. In DNA, the CDR3 is TGTGCCAGCACCAAAGGAGGCGCTGAAGCTTTCTTT.